Listed here are 9 T cell receptor beta chains from one sample, sequenced in a study of early T cells in non-severe SARS-CoV-2 infection. TCRdb independently ran MiXCR on the 5' RACE reads; one entry per CDR3 protein. The sample contains around 72,000 distinct CDR3 sequences, around 10% of which appear only once. The sequencing used whole blood, collected at baseline. The receptors come from an adult who was a healthcare worker with PCR-confirmed SARS-CoV-2 infection or an uninfected control (not recorded which).

J is TRBJ1-3 and V is TRBV29-1; 7 positions agree with TRBD1. Germline CDR1 is SQVTM and CDR2 is ANQGSEA. The CDR3 covers 13 residues. The ends lost 6 bases at V and 8 bases at J; junction bases unmatched: 10. The CDR3 DNA follows: TGCAGCGTACCGGGCCCTCAGGGGGACACCATATATTTT. Translation gives CSVPGPQGDTIYF.

Many counts were recorded for this clonotype. The rearrangement links TRBV9 to TRBJ1-2; D not resolved. CDR1 and CDR2 from the germline V gene are SGDLS and YYNGEE. The CDR3 sequence is 15 residues long. Trimming stripped 4 bases from V and 6 bases from J, with 19 bases between. As DNA, the CDR3 is TGTGCCAGCAGCTCCCAAATGCCCCCACGCGATGGCTACACCTTC. Its protein is CASSSQMPPRDGYTF.

In this sample, this clonotype turned up a few times. Written as DNA, the CDR3 is TGCGCCAGCAGTGAAAAGGGGTCGAAATACAATGAGCAGTTCTTC. Amino acids: CASSEKGSKYNEQFF. The chain couples TRBV23-1 to TRBJ2-1; D perhaps matches TRBD1 (5 bases). TRBV23-1 is sorted into the ORF group, with uncertain function. V lost 5 bases, J lost 4 bases, and 15 bases lay in between. The CDR3 has 15 amino acids.

This clonotype was seen only a few times. V and J are TRBV2 and TRBJ2-3; 11 bases map to TRBD2. The CDR3 length is 16 residues. Germline-derived CDR1 and CDR2 are SNHLY and FYNNEI. Trimming at V came to 5 bases and at J to 4 bases, leaving 8 bases not matched to a gene. In DNA, the CDR3 is TGTGCCAGCAGTAAGCTCCGACTAGCGGGGTCAGATACGCAGTATTTT. Translating gives CASSKLRLAGSDTQYF.

This CDR3 reads CASSPTGGQGWETQYF. For the CDR3, the DNA is TGTGCCAGCAGCCCAACGGGGGGACAGGGGTGGGAGACCCAGTACTTC. The V and J genes are TRBV7-2 and TRBJ2-5; TRBD1 matches at 10 bases. Germline V CDR1 and CDR2: SGHTA, FQGNSA. The CDR3 runs 16 residues. V gave up 5 bases and J gave up 5 bases; unmatched junction bases: 11.

This clonotype has just a few counts. The chain has TRBV11-2 and TRBJ2-6; D is uncertain. V dropped 3 bases and J dropped 0 bases, with 12 bases sitting between them. The V gene's germline CDR1 is SGHAT and CDR2 FQNNGV. The CDR3 is 17 amino acids. CDR3 in amino acids: CASSLGHSSSGANVLTF. As DNA, the CDR3 is TGTGCCAGCAGCTTGGGCCATTCCAGCTCTGGGGCCAACGTCCTGACTTTC.

This clonotype is medium-sized. The chain links TRBV20-1 to TRBJ2-1; no definite D call. The CDR3 is 14 amino acids. The germline V and J ends were trimmed by 1 base and 4 bases, with 11 bases remaining between them. Germline V gene sequence: CDR1 DFQATT, CDR2 SNEGSKA (reference sequence). The CDR3 DNA reads TGCAGTGCTAGAGTCCCAGGCCTTTACAATGAGCAGTTCTTC. Translating it yields CSARVPGLYNEQFF.

V and J are TRBV10-3 and TRBJ2-3; D is undetermined. CDR1 is ENHRY and CDR2 is SYGVKD in the germline V gene. This CDR3 contains 14 residues. V was cut by 3 bases and J by 0 bases, with 7 bases left in between. The chain's CDR3 is CAISDSPSTDTQYF. The CDR3, as DNA: TGTGCCATCAGTGACTCCCCTAGCACAGATACGCAGTATTTT.

There are a few counts of this clonotype. V is TRBV12-3 or TRBV12-4 and J is TRBJ1-1; possibly TRBD1 for D (6 bases). CDR3 size: 14 residues. V was pared by 3 bases and J by 4 bases, with 12 bases between. CDR3 coding DNA: TGTGCCAGCAGTTTCCGCACAGGGTCCACTGAAGCTTTCTTT. This gives the protein CASSFRTGSTEAFF.